This T cell receptor beta chain originates from a study of T cell repertoires in cytomegalovirus infection. In the study overall: Well-studied HLA-B-restricted CMV epitopes were used in the study alongside recently identified HLA-C-restricted ones. Matching HLA type and CMV infection were both indicated by public TCR beta signatures.

Of note for this clonotype: Its target is unknown.

A single record per CDR3 protein comes from TCRdb applying MiXCR to the reads. The data show about 830,000 distinct CDR3 sequences, with approximately 32% seen just once and over 10% held by the top ten. The CDR3 contains 15 residues. Germline lookup yields CDR1 SEHNR and CDR2 FQNEAQ (reference sequence). Trimming stripped 3 bases from V and 2 bases from J, with 13 bases between. General observations from the study: In two of eight donors, the top clonotype was HLA-C-restricted CMV-specific. CMV carriers with the relevant HLA were identified by cumulative public TCR beta family frequency.

This chain joins TRBV7-9 and TRBJ1-2; D is uncertain. The material sequenced was cultured CD8+ T cells from PBMCs, taken from culture after CMV antigen stimulation. This receptor was obtained from a human donor in good health (CMV status not recorded). Some clones in this sample may be carry-over from other donors' samples. CDR3: CASSLLRDPNYGYTF. DNA for the CDR3: TGTGCCAGCAGCTTGCTCCGGGATCCGAACTATGGCTACACCTTC.